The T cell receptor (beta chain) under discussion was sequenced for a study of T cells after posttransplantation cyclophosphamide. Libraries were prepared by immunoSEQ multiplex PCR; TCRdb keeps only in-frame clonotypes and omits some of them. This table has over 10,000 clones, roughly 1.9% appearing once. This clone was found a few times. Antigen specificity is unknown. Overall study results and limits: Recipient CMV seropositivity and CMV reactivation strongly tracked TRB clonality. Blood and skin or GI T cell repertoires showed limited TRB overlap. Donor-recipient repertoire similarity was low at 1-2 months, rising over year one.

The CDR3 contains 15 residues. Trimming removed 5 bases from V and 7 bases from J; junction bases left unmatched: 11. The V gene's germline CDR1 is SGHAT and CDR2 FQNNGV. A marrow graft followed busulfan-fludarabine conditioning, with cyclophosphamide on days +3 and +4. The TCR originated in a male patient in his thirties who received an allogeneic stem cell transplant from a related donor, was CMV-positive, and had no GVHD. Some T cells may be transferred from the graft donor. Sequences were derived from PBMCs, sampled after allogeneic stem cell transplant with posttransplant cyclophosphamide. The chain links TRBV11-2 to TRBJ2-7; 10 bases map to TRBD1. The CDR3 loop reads CASSVRDRGLREQYF. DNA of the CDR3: TGTGCCAGCAGCGTCCGGGACAGGGGCCTACGGGAGCAGTACTTC.